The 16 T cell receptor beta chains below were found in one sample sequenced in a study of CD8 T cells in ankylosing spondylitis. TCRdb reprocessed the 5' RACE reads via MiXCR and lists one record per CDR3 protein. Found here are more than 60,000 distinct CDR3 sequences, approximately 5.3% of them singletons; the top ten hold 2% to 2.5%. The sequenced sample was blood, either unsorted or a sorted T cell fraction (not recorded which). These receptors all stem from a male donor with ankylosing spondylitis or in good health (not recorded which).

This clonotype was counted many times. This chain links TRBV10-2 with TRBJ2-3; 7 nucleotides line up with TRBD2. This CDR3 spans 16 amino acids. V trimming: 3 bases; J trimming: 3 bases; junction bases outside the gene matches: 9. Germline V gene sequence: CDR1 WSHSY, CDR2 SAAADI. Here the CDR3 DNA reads TGCGCCAGCAGTGAATTAGCGGGTAACCCAACAGATACGCAGTATTTT. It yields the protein CASSELAGNPTDTQYF.

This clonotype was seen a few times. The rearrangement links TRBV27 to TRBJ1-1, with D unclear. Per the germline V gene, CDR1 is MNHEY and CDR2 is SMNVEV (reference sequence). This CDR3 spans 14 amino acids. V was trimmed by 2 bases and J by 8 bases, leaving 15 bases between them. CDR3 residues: CASSLRPGPTEAFF. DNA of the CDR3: TGTGCCAGCAGTTTAAGGCCAGGACCCACGGAAGCTTTCTTT.

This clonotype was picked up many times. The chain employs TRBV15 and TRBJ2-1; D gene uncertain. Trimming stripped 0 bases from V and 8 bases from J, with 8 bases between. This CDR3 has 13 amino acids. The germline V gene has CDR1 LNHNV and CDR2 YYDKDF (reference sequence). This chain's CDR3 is CATSRDLGYEQFF. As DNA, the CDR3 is TGTGCCACCAGCAGAGATCTGGGGTATGAGCAGTTCTTC.

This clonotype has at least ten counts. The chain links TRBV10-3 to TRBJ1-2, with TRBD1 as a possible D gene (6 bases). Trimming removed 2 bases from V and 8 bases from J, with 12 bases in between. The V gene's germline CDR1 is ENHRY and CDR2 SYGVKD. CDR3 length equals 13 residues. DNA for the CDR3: TGTGCCATCAGTGAGCGGGGACAACTGGGCTACACCTTC. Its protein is CAISERGQLGYTF.

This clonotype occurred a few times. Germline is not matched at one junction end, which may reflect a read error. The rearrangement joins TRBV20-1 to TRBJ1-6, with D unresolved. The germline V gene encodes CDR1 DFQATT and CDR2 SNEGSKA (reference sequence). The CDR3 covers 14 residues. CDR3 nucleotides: TGCAGTGCCAGAGGTAGGGTCTTGGATTCACCCCTCCACTTT. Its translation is CSARGRVLDSPLHF.

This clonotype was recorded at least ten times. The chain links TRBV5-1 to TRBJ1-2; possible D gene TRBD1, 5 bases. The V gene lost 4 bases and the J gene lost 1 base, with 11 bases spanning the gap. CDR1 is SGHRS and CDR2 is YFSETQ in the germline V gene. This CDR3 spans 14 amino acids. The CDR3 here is CASSGGNYNYGYTF. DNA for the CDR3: TGCGCCAGCAGCGGGGGGAACTATAACTATGGCTACACCTTC.

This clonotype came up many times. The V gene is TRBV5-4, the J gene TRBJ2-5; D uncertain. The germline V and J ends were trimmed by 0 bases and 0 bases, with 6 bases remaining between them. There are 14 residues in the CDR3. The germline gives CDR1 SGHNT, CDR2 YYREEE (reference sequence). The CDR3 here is CASSLEADQETQYF. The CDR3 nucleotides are TGTGCCAGCAGCTTGGAGGCAGACCAAGAGACCCAGTACTTC.

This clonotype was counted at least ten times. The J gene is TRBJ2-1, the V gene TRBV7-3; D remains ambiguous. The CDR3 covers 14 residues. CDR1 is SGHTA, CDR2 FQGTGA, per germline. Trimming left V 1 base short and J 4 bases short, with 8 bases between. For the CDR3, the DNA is TGTGCCAGCAGCTTAAATGTTGGTTACAATGAGCAGTTCTTC. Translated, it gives CASSLNVGYNEQFF.

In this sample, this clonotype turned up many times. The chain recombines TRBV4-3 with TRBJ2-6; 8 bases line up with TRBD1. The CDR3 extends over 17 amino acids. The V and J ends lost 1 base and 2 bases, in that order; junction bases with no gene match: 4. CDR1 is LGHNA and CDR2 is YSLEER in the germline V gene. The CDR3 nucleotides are TGCGCCAGCAGCCAAGCTCTGACAGGGGCTGGGGCCAACGTCCTGACTTTC. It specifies CASSQALTGAGANVLTF.

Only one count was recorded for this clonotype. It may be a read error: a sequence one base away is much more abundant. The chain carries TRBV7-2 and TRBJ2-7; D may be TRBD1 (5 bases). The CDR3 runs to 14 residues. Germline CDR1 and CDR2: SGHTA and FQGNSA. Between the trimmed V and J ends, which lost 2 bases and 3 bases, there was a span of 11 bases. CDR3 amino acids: CASSLIRQHYEQYF. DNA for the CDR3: TGTGCCAGCAGCTTAATCCGACAGCACTACGAGCAGTACTTC.

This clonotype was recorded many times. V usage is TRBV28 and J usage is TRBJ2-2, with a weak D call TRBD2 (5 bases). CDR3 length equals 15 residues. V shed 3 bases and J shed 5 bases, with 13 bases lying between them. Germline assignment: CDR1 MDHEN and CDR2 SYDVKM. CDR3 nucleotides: TGTGCCAGCAGTTTGGGTGGCAGGAGGACCGGGGAGCTGTTTTTT. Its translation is CASSLGGRRTGELFF. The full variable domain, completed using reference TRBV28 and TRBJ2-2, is DVKVTQSSRYLVKRTGEKVFLECVQDMDHENMFWYRQDPGLGLRLIYFSYDVKMKEKGDIPEGYSVSREKKERFSLILESASTNQTSMYLCASSLGGRRTGELFFGEGSRLTVL.

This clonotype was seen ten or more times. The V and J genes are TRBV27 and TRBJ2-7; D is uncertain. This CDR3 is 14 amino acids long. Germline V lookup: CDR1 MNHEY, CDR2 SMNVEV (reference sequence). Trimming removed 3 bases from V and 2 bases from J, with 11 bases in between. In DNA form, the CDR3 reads TGTGCCAGCAGTTTTAGACGGAGTACCTACGAGCAGTACTTC. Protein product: CASSFRRSTYEQYF.

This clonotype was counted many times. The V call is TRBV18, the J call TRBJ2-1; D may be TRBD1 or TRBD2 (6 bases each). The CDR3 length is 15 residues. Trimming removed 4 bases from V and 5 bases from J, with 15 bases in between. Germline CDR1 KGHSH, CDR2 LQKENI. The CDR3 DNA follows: TGTGCCAGCTCACTCGGTGGGGGGCCGAACAATGAGCAGTTCTTC. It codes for CASSLGGGPNNEQFF.

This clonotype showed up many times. The CDR3 nucleotides read TGTGCCAGCAGCCCACCCGGAGGGGGGCCAGGCAATCAGCCCCAGCATTTT. This sequence encodes CASSPPGGGPGNQPQHF. The chain is built from TRBV6-1 and TRBJ1-5, with D possibly being TRBD1 (6 bases). This CDR3 has 17 residues. CDR1 and CDR2 from the germline V gene are MNHNS and SASEGT. Trimming pared 6 bases from V and 2 bases from J, leaving 20 bases between.

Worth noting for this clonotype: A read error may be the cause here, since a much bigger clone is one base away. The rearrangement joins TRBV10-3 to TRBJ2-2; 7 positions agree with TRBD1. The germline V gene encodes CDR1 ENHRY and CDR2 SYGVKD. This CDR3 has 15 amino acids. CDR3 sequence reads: CVISTTGSGTGELFF. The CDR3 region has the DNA TGTGTCATCAGTACGACAGGGTCCGGGACCGGGGAGCTGTTTTTT.

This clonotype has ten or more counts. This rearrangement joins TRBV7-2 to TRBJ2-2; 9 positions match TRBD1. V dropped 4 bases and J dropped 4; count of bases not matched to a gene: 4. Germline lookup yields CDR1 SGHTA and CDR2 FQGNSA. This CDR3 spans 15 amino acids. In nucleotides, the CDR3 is TGTGCCAGCAGCTCGGGACAGGGAGCCACCGGGGAGCTGTTTTTT. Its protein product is CASSSGQGATGELFF. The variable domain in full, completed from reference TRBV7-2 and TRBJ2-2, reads GAGVSQSPSNKVTEKGKDVELRCDPISGHTALYWYRQSLGQGLEFLIYFQGNSAPDKSGLPSDRFSAERTGGSVSTLTIQRTQQEDSAVYLCASSSGQGATGELFFGEGSRLTVL.